The present T cell receptor (beta chain) was sequenced within a study of T cell changes during pregnancy in multiple sclerosis. Data came from immunoSEQ multiplex PCR; TCRdb stores just in-frame clones and leaves some out. The sample holds about 66,000 clones, 91% seen once. In germline, CDR1 is LGHNA, CDR2 YNFKEQ. V was pared by 1 base and J by 4 bases, with 15 bases between. The CDR3 has 16 amino acids. This chain uses TRBV4-2 with TRBJ2-3; tentatively, D is TRBD2 (5 bases). The source was CD8+ T cells from peripheral blood mononuclear cells, collected before pregnancy. The TCR sequence derives from a female donor with multiple sclerosis, enrolled in a pregnancy study. The CDR3 loop is CASSQVGEGLADTQYF. The CDR3 nucleotides read TGTGCCAGCAGCCAAGTTGGAGAGGGCCTTGCAGATACGCAGTATTTT.